This T cell receptor (beta chain) was observed in a study of blood T cell repertoires in COVID-19. Turning to the study itself: PBMCs, B-cell-depleted T cells, or T cells were the source of the cDNA or gDNA that made up the material.

Clinical history reported by participants formed the basis on which cohorts were assigned. V gave up 4 bases and J gave up 1 base; unmatched junction bases: 4. Germline loops: CDR1 LGHNA, CDR2 YSLEER. The CDR3 sequence is 15 residues long. Clones were sequenced by immunoSEQ multiplex PCR, and TCRdb holds only the in-frame ones, with some missing. There are roughly 330,000 clones in the sample; more than 75% occur only once, and less than 6% lies in the top ten. The chain carries TRBV4-3 and TRBJ2-3; 8 positions match TRBD2. The sample taken for sequencing was PBMCs or T cells enriched from blood (not recorded which). This receptor was obtained from a woman aged 30 to 39 who had recovered from COVID-19. Here the CDR3 reads CASSLQAGGTDTQYF. The DNA for the CDR3 is TGCGCCAGCAGCCTCCAAGCGGGGGGCACAGATACGCAGTATTTT.